The 28 T cell receptor beta chains below were found in one sample sequenced in a study of brain metastases from non-small cell lung cancer. Generated by immunoSEQ multiplex PCR, the TCRdb table keeps only in-frame clones and is missing some. Among about 2,000 clones listed, 84% were seen once. The sequencing input was primary lung tumor tissue. The receptor set was obtained from a donor at least 40 years old with non-small cell lung cancer.

The rearrangement joins TRBV7-7 to TRBJ2-7; perhaps TRBD1 as D (5 bases). Germline assignment: CDR1 SSHAT and CDR2 FNYEAQ (reference sequence). V dropped 1 base and J dropped 5 bases, with 9 bases sitting between them. The CDR3 is 13 amino acids. The CDR3 nucleotides read TGTGCCAGCAGCTTAGACAGGTTCGACGAGCAGTACTTC. Its protein product is CASSLDRFDEQYF.

This clone was counted a few times. This chain joins TRBV19 and TRBJ2-5; D is perhaps TRBD1 (6 bases). The CDR3 has 15 amino acids. Germline CDR1 reads LNHDA; CDR2 reads SQIVND (reference sequence). With 6 bases removed from V and 5 bases from J, the gap between germline ends came to 19 bases. The CDR3 protein is CASSPDSLRGETQYF. CDR3 nucleotide sequence: TGTGCCAGTAGCCCGGACTCCCTAAGGGGGGAGACCCAGTACTTC.

On this clone: Germline and junction disagree at one end, which may indicate a read error. The chain links TRBV29-1 to TRBJ1-1; D not resolved. CDR1 and CDR2 from the germline V gene are SQVTM and ANQGSEA. The CDR3 covers 9 residues. The DNA of the CDR3 is TGCAGCGGAGGACCGCCTGGGATCTTT. This gives the protein CSGGPPGIF.

This clone has a single count. V is TRBV21-1 and J is TRBJ2-7; TRBD1 was called by the table and not checked on the DNA. TRBV21-1 is labeled a pseudogene. The CDR3 has 18 residues. The CDR3 DNA reads TGTGCCAGCAGCAAAGTCCGTAGGCGTAAGACAGATTTAGGTGGGCAGTACTTC. It codes for CASSKVRRRKTDLGGQYF.

This rearrangement joins TRBV19 to TRBJ2-3, with D hard to call. The CDR3 has 12 amino acids. V lost 6 bases and J lost 3, with 7 bases in between. Germline V gene lookup returns CDR1 LNHDA and CDR2 SQIVND (reference sequence). The chain's CDR3 is CASRQSTDTQYF. The CDR3 bases are TGTGCCAGTAGGCAGTCGACAGATACGCAGTATTTT.

V and J are TRBV5-1 and TRBJ2-7; tentatively, D is TRBD1 or TRBD2 (5 bases each). V dropped 3 bases and J dropped 2 bases, with 12 bases sitting between them. CDR1 and CDR2 (germline): SGHRS, YFSETQ. The CDR3 spans 14 residues. Written as DNA, the CDR3 is TGCGCCAGCAGCTCCGGGACGGTGGCCTACGAGCAGTACTTC. Residues: CASSSGTVAYEQYF. The whole variable domain, remainder taken from reference TRBV5-1 and TRBJ2-7, is KAGVTQTPRYLIKTRGQQVTLSCSPISGHRSVSWYQQTPGQGLQFLFEYFSETQRNKGNFPGRFSGRQFSNSRSEMNVSTLELGDSALYLCASSSGTVAYEQYFGPGTRLTVT.

In regard to this clone: At the DNA level, this CDR3 is encoded by other sequences in the same sample as well. The chain has TRBV11-3 and TRBJ2-2; the D is unclear. V was pared by 5 bases and J by 0 bases, with 7 bases between. Looked up from germline, CDR1 is SGHNT and CDR2 is YENEEA. This CDR3 contains 14 residues. The CDR3 sequence: CASSPLANTGELFF. CDR3 bases: TGTGCCAGCAGCCCCCTAGCGAACACCGGGGAGCTGTTTTTT.

The chain couples TRBV12-3 or TRBV12-4 to TRBJ1-5, with a possible D match to TRBD1 (5 bases). This CDR3 has 13 residues. Trimming cost V 6 bases and J 11 bases, with 17 bases left between them. CDR3 bases: TGTGCCAGCAGCGAGGGGCCGCGTTGGTCCCAGCATTTT. Translating it yields CASSEGPRWSQHF.

This clone has more than one count but fewer than ten. V and J are TRBV6-6 and TRBJ2-6, with 8 bases that match TRBD1. J was trimmed by 1 base and V by 7 bases; bases with no gene match: 12. Germline V gene data show CDR1 as MNHNY and CDR2 as SVGAGI (reference sequence). The CDR3 runs to 18 residues. CDR3 DNA sequence: TGTGCCAGCACTCTATCAGGACAGGGATGGTCTGGGGCCAACGTCCTGACTTTC. Amino acid sequence: CASTLSGQGWSGANVLTF.

The chain joins TRBV29-1 to TRBJ2-5; D unclear. The ends were cut back, 5 bases at V and 4 bases at J, with 8 bases in the middle. CDR3 length: 11 amino acids. The V gene's germline CDR1 is SQVTM and CDR2 ANQGSEA. The CDR3 loop reads CSVSAGETQYF. The CDR3 nucleotides are TGCAGCGTTTCCGCAGGAGAGACCCAGTACTTC.

V is TRBV15 and J is TRBJ2-2; 8 bases agree with TRBD1. The germline CDR1 and CDR2 sequences are LNHNV and YYDKDF (reference sequence). Trimming removed 0 bases from V and 1 base from J; junction bases left unmatched: 4. The CDR3 extends over 17 amino acids. The CDR3 bases are TGTGCCACCAGCAGAGACAGGGGGCTTAGGAACACCGGGGAGCTGTTTTTT. Encoded protein: CATSRDRGLRNTGELFF. The full variable domain, its missing parts supplied by reference TRBV15 and TRBJ2-2, is DAMVIQNPRYQVTQFGKPVTLSCSQTLNHNVMYWYQQKSSQAPKLLFHYYDKDFNNEADTPDNFQSRRPNTSFCFLDIRSPGLGDTAMYLCATSRDRGLRNTGELFFGEGSRLTVL.

This clone appeared a single time. V and J are TRBV5-6 and TRBJ2-1; TRBD1 matches 9 bases. V shed 4 bases, J shed 7 bases, and the junction held 9 bases outside the gene matches. Germline V gives CDR1 SGHDT, CDR2 YYEEEE. The CDR3 length is 15 residues. The CDR3 reads CASSPTSGQGNEQFF. In nucleotides, the CDR3 is TGTGCCAGCAGCCCAACCTCGGGACAGGGAAATGAGCAGTTCTTC. The complete variable domain, with remaining parts taken from reference TRBV5-6 and TRBJ2-1, reads DAGVTQSPTHLIKTRGQQVTLRCSPKSGHDTVSWYQQALGQGPQFIFQYYEEEERQRGNFPDRFSGHQFPNYSSELNVNALLLGDSALYLCASSPTSGQGNEQFFGPGTRLTVL.

The chain links TRBV24-1 to TRBJ2-3, with 7 bases fitting TRBD2. The CDR3 is 13 amino acids. The J segment lost 9 bases and the V segment lost 0 bases, leaving 2 bases of the junction unmatched. Germline V gene lookup returns CDR1 KGHDR and CDR2 SFDVKD. CDR3 residues: CATSDLSGGTQYF. The CDR3 DNA follows: TGTGCCACCAGTGATTTGTCCGGGGGGACGCAGTATTTT.

This sequence joins TRBV9 and TRBJ2-1, with TRBD2 identical over 12 bases. V lost 0 bases, J lost 9 bases, and 4 bases stayed unmatched. The CDR3 loop spans 15 amino acids. Germline CDR1 is SGDLS and CDR2 is YYNGEE. The CDR3 region has the DNA TGTGCCAGCAGCGTAGGGACTAGCGGGGCTAGTGAGCAGTTCTTC. The encoded protein is CASSVGTSGASEQFF.

Remarks on this clone: Within the sample, other DNA sequences also encode this same CDR3. The chain combines TRBV14 with TRBJ1-1; D remains unclear. CDR3 length: 14 residues. V shed 1 base and J shed 3 bases, with 9 bases lying between them. The germline V gene encodes CDR1 SGHDN and CDR2 FVKESK. For the CDR3, the DNA is TGTGCCAGCAGCCAAGGTTGGTTAGACACTGAAGCTTTCTTT. The encoded protein is CASSQGWLDTEAFF.

The V gene is TRBV29-1, the J gene TRBJ1-2, with a possible D match to TRBD1 (5 bases). V was shortened by 3 bases and J by 9 bases, with 20 bases between the two germline ends. The CDR3 length is 14 residues. CDR1 and CDR2 (germline): SQVTM, ANQGSEA. In DNA form, the CDR3 reads TGCAGCGTTGAGGGTATGTCACAGGAGTTGAGCTACACCTTC. Its translation: CSVEGMSQELSYTF. Full variable domain (rest looked up from reference TRBV29-1 and TRBJ1-2): SAVISQKPSRDICQRGTSLTIQCQVDSQVTMMFWYRQQPGQSLTLIATANQGSEATYESGFVIDKFPISRPNLTFSTLTVSNMSPEDSSIYLCSVEGMSQELSYTFGSGTRLTVV.

V is TRBV19 and J is TRBJ1-4, with D possibly being TRBD1 (5 bases). V lost 7 bases to trimming and J lost 5 bases, with 26 bases between them. Germline V gene lookup returns CDR1 LNHDA and CDR2 SQIVND (reference sequence). This CDR3 spans 18 amino acids. The CDR3 spells CASTSQGTDSVFNEKLFF. DNA of the CDR3: TGTGCCAGTACTTCCCAGGGTACCGATTCGGTATTCAATGAAAAACTGTTTTTT.

Note on this clone: The junction and the germline gene differ at one end; a read error may be behind it. The chain uses TRBV2 and TRBJ2-3, with TRBD1 as a possible D gene (6 bases). The germline V gene has CDR1 SNHLY and CDR2 FYNNEI. CDR3 length: 13 residues. The CDR3 protein is CANSKDREDTQYF. In DNA, the CDR3 is TGTGCCAACAGTAAGGACAGAGAAGATACGCAGTATTTT.

A word on this clone: This sample also contains other DNA sequences that code for the same CDR3. The CDR3 here is CASSLAPGTGGEAFF. CDR3 nucleotides: TGCGCCAGCAGCTTAGCCCCCGGGACAGGAGGCGAGGCTTTCTTT. The chain combines TRBV5-1 with TRBJ1-1; 8 nucleotides align to TRBD1. Germline lookup yields CDR1 SGHRS and CDR2 YFSETQ. The CDR3 runs to 15 residues. V lost 2 bases, J lost 11 bases, and 14 bases stayed unmatched.

The chain combines TRBV7-9 with TRBJ2-7, with 9 bases fitting TRBD1. V trimming: 2 bases; J trimming: 5 bases; junction bases outside the gene matches: 7. Germline values: CDR1 SEHNR, CDR2 FQNEAQ (reference sequence). This CDR3 region has 15 residues. The CDR3 nucleotides read TGTGCCAGCAGCTTATCCGGGACAGGGCTCAACGAGCAGTACTTC. Protein sequence: CASSLSGTGLNEQYF.

With regard to this clone: The same CDR3 arises from other DNA sequences in this sample as well. This sequence joins TRBV19 and TRBJ2-5; no clear D gene. CDR3 length: 13 residues. The V end lost 8 bases, the J end lost 3 bases, and 13 bases lay between the germline ends. The germline V gene encodes CDR1 LNHDA and CDR2 SQIVND (reference sequence). CDR3 bases: TGTGCCAGTTCCGGACCATCTGAAGAGACCCAGTACTTC. This encodes CASSGPSEETQYF.

The chain recombines TRBV29-1 with TRBJ2-1; the D is unclear. CDR1 is SQVTM, CDR2 ANQGSEA, per germline. CDR3 length: 10 residues. Trimming removed 4 bases at V and 7 bases at J, with 5 bases between. The CDR3 protein is CSVAENEQFF. CDR3 coding DNA: TGCAGCGTTGCCGAGAATGAGCAGTTCTTC.

This chain connects TRBV7-9 to TRBJ1-1, with TRBD1 matching 7 bases. The V gene's germline CDR1 is SEHNR and CDR2 FQNEAQ (reference sequence). This CDR3 has 15 amino acids. Trimming cost V 4 bases and J 4 bases; bases outside gene matches: 9. The DNA of the CDR3 is TGTGCCAGCAGCTCAAGTACAGGGGCGCCCACTGAAGCTTTCTTT. Protein: CASSSSTGAPTEAFF.

The chain has TRBV27 and TRBJ2-2; a weak D match, TRBD1 (6 bases). The CDR3 contains 15 residues. Germline V lookup: CDR1 MNHEY, CDR2 SMNVEV (reference sequence). V was trimmed by 0 bases and J by 3 bases, leaving 8 bases between them. The CDR3 spells CASSLSDSYTGELFF. CDR3 nucleotide sequence: TGTGCCAGCAGTTTATCGGACAGCTACACCGGGGAGCTGTTTTTT.

The V call is TRBV5-1, the J call TRBJ1-1; D ambiguous. Germline values: CDR1 SGHRS, CDR2 YFSETQ. The CDR3 sequence is 15 residues long. Trimming left V 3 bases short and J 5 bases short, with 17 bases between. CDR3 DNA sequence: TGCGCCAGCAGCTCGGGCGGCTCTTCGGGGACTGAAGCTTTCTTT. Encoded protein: CASSSGGSSGTEAFF.

About this clone: This same CDR3 is encoded by further DNA sequences in the sample. The rearrangement joins TRBV5-6 to TRBJ1-2, with a weak D call TRBD1 (6 bases). Germline-derived CDR1 and CDR2 are SGHDT and YYEEEE. This CDR3 is built from 12 residues. V was trimmed by 4 bases and J by 8 bases, leaving 12 bases between them. This chain's CDR3 is CASSLRGGGYTF. The CDR3 coding sequence is TGTGCCAGCAGCCTAAGGGGGGGCGGCTACACCTTC. The entire variable domain, with the rest obtained from reference TRBV5-6 and TRBJ1-2, is as follows: DAGVTQSPTHLIKTRGQQVTLRCSPKSGHDTVSWYQQALGQGPQFIFQYYEEEERQRGNFPDRFSGHQFPNYSSELNVNALLLGDSALYLCASSLRGGGYTFGSGTRLTVV.

A remark on this clone: A read error may account for a junction end that differs from germline. Other DNA sequences in the sample encode the same CDR3. This rearrangement joins TRBV9 to TRBJ2-3, with 7 bases that match TRBD2. The CDR3 loop spans 15 amino acids. Germline CDR1 reads SGDLS; CDR2 reads YYNGEE. CDR3 sequence (DNA): TGTGCCAGCAGCGTAGCCTCTAGCGGCACAGATACGCAATATTTT. Translating it yields CASSVASSGTDTQYF.

The rearrangement links TRBV7-9 to TRBJ2-2; TRBD2 is a possible D gene (6 bases). The CDR3 is 17 amino acids. The V end was cut by 8 bases, the J end by 4 bases, with 23 bases between. Germline CDR1 is SEHNR and CDR2 is FQNEAQ (reference sequence). CDR3 in amino acids: CASSSRGGGKVTGELFF. CDR3 coding DNA: TGTGCCAGCTCCTCTCGCGGCGGCGGGAAAGTCACCGGGGAGCTGTTTTTT.